These 23 T cell receptor beta chains share one sample of origin, sequenced in a study of T cells in Graves' hyperthyroidism and ophthalmopathy. RNA transcripts were the template for amplifying TCR beta CDR3 regions. The study used the HTBI primer set for a first-round RT-PCR of the TCR CDR3. TCRdb ran MiXCR on the multiplex PCR reads and lists one entry per CDR3 protein. The sample shows roughly 700,000 distinct CDR3 sequences, around 13% of them seen only once. Sequenced input: blood. The receptors derive from a woman aged 18 to 35 with Graves' hyperthyroidism.

V usage is TRBV15 and J usage is TRBJ2-5; TRBD2 aligns across 13 bases. From germline, CDR1 is LNHNV and CDR2 YYDKDF (reference sequence). The ends lost 0 bases at V and 4 bases at J; junction bases unmatched: 14. The CDR3 is 20 amino acids. The CDR3 sequence: CATSRDGGTSGILFGETQYF. Written as DNA, the CDR3 is TGTGCCACCAGCAGAGATGGGGGGACTAGCGGGATTCTGTTCGGAGAGACCCAGTACTTC.

This clonotype was counted a few times. V gene TRBV3-1 combines with J gene TRBJ2-1; D uncertain. V lost 2 bases to trimming and J lost 8 bases, with 4 bases between them. Germline CDR1 is LGHDT and CDR2 is YNNKEL (reference sequence). CDR3 length: 11 residues. Here the CDR3 reads CASSQIDEQFF. The CDR3 coding sequence is TGTGCCAGCAGCCAAATCGATGAGCAGTTCTTC.

This clonotype was found a few times. V is TRBV11-2 and J is TRBJ1-3, with D uncertain. Trimming stripped 7 bases from V and 4 bases from J, with 26 bases between. In germline, CDR1 is SGHAT, CDR2 FQNNGV. This CDR3 is 18 amino acids long. CDR3 protein: CASTRATTAGSAGNTIYF. The CDR3 DNA reads as TGTGCCAGCACCAGAGCCACCACGGCGGGATCAGCCGGAAACACCATATATTTT.

In its sample, this clonotype was seen a few times. This chain links TRBV29-1 with TRBJ1-1; no reliable D call. The ends were cut back, 7 bases at V and 9 bases at J, with 15 bases in the middle. The CDR3 sequence is 11 residues long. Germline loops: CDR1 SQVTM, CDR2 ANQGSEA. Written as DNA, the CDR3 is TGCAGCGGCTCCCGTACTGCCCAAGCTTTCTTT. Translated: CSGSRTAQAFF.

The chain links TRBV29-1 to TRBJ2-1; 7 bases are shared with TRBD1. CDR1 is SQVTM, CDR2 ANQGSEA, per germline. The CDR3 runs 12 residues. Trimming removed 6 bases from V and 9 bases from J; junction bases left unmatched: 8. The CDR3 is CSVGTDSFEQFF. In DNA, the CDR3 is TGCAGCGTGGGGACAGATTCCTTTGAGCAGTTCTTC.

The genes are TRBV5-6 and TRBJ2-3; 12 nucleotides align to TRBD2. Germline values: CDR1 SGHDT, CDR2 YYEEEE. The CDR3 has 15 residues. Trimming took 5 bases from V and 3 from J; bases not matched to a gene: 4. The CDR3 sequence is CASSHLAGGTDTQYF. The CDR3, as DNA: TGTGCCAGCAGTCATCTAGCGGGAGGGACAGATACGCAGTATTTT.

This clonotype appeared many times. The chain combines TRBV30 with TRBJ2-2; D unclear. The ends were cut back, 0 bases at V and 1 base at J, with 3 bases in the middle. The CDR3 runs 13 residues. CDR1 and CDR2 (germline): GTSNPN, SVGIG (reference sequence). The CDR3 sequence is CAWSVRNTGELFF. Here the CDR3 DNA reads TGTGCCTGGAGTGTGAGGAACACCGGGGAGCTGTTTTTT.

In this sample, this clonotype turned up a few times. This chain links TRBV11-3 with TRBJ2-3; D ambiguous. The germline gives CDR1 SGHNT, CDR2 YENEEA. The CDR3 runs to 11 residues. Trimming took off 7 bases at V and 4 bases at J, with 6 bases between the two ends. The CDR3 DNA sequence: TGTGCCAGCACGTTTTCAGATACGCAGTATTTT. Its translation: CASTFSDTQYF.

Note on this clonotype: Germline and junction disagree at one end, which may indicate a read error. The chain has TRBV20-1 and TRBJ2-7; D gene ambiguous. The germline gives CDR1 DFQATT, CDR2 SNEGSKA (reference sequence). This CDR3 spans 14 amino acids. This chain's CDR3 is CSATAGWSSYDQYF. The DNA of the CDR3 is TGCAGTGCCACGGCCGGCTGGAGCTCCTACGATCAGTACTTC.

In its sample, this clonotype was seen many times. The rearrangement uses TRBV6-1 and TRBJ2-2, with D possibly matching TRBD2 (5 bases). V was cut by 5 bases and J by 6 bases, with 16 bases left in between. CDR1 and CDR2 from the germline V gene are MNHNS and SASEGT. The CDR3 contains 15 residues. CDR3 sequence (DNA): TGTGCCAGCAGTAAAGACCGGAGTAGCGCCGGGGAGCTGTTTTTT. It specifies CASSKDRSSAGELFF.

There are a few counts of this clonotype. The rearrangement uses TRBV10-2 and TRBJ2-5; D remains ambiguous. V was shortened by 7 bases and J by 1 base, with 10 bases between the two germline ends. Germline loops: CDR1 WSHSY, CDR2 SAAADI. This CDR3 has 13 residues. In DNA, the CDR3 is TGCGCCAGCAATAGAGACCCCCAAGAGACCCAGTACTTC. Its protein product is CASNRDPQETQYF.

The chain has TRBV20-1 and TRBJ2-7; 13 nucleotides line up with TRBD2. Germline assignment: CDR1 DFQATT and CDR2 SNEGSKA (reference sequence). The CDR3 has 15 residues. The junction had 7 bases not matched to a gene; V was cut back by 3 bases and J by 5 bases. Here the CDR3 reads CSARARTSGRDEQYF. DNA for the CDR3: TGCAGTGCTAGGGCCCGAACTAGCGGGAGGGACGAGCAGTACTTC.

The chain employs TRBV6-5 and TRBJ2-4, with D perhaps matching TRBD2 (6 bases). Germline CDR1 MNHEY, CDR2 SVGAGI. This CDR3 spans 16 amino acids. V lost 0 bases and J 6 bases, leaving 15 bases between the germline ends. The CDR3: CASSYSGRGMRNIQYF. CDR3 bases: TGTGCCAGCAGTTACTCGGGACGGGGGATGCGAAACATTCAGTACTTC.

This clonotype showed up just a few times. The chain combines TRBV2 with TRBJ1-3, with no clear D. CDR1 SNHLY and CDR2 FYNNEI come from the germline V gene. This CDR3 has 15 residues. The V gene lost 1 base and the J gene lost 0 bases, with 7 bases spanning the gap. The CDR3: CASSEELVSGNTIYF. In DNA form, the CDR3 reads TGTGCCAGCAGTGAAGAGCTAGTCTCTGGAAACACCATATATTTT.

In this sample, this clonotype turned up many times. The V and J genes are TRBV6-1 and TRBJ2-5; 10 bases fit TRBD1. Germline CDR1 reads MNHNS; CDR2 reads SASEGT. J gave up 6 bases and V 6 bases, and 10 bases lay outside the gene matches. The CDR3 sequence is 15 residues long. CDR3 in amino acids: CASRPDRGGRKTQYF. Written as DNA, the CDR3 is TGTGCCAGCAGGCCGGACAGGGGGGGGAGAAAGACCCAGTACTTC.

The V gene is TRBV20-1, the J gene TRBJ2-1, with D perhaps TRBD2 (6 bases). The germline gives CDR1 DFQATT, CDR2 SNEGSKA (reference sequence). This CDR3 is 15 amino acids long. The V and J ends lost 5 bases and 5 bases respectively, with 19 bases between them. The CDR3 nucleotides read TGCAGTGCTGGAAGGAGGGGCAAGGTGAACAATGAGCAGTTCTTC. Translation: CSAGRRGKVNNEQFF.

Ten or more counts support this clonotype. The chain recombines TRBV9 with TRBJ2-2, with 7 bases fitting TRBD2. V lost 5 bases and J lost 0; bases outside the gene matches: 7. The CDR3 sequence is 16 residues long. Germline CDR1 is SGDLS and CDR2 is YYNGEE. The CDR3 nucleotides read TGTGCCAGCAGGGCTAGCGGACGCGCGAACACCGGGGAGCTGTTTTTT. It encodes CASRASGRANTGELFF.

The chain has TRBV29-1 and TRBJ1-2; D is perhaps TRBD1 (6 bases). V lost 0 bases and J 1 base, leaving 18 bases between the germline ends. Germline CDR1 is SQVTM and CDR2 is ANQGSEA. The CDR3 covers 17 residues. CDR3 in amino acids: CSVEDWGARKVNYGYTF. CDR3 sequence (DNA): TGCAGCGTTGAAGATTGGGGGGCTCGTAAAGTTAACTATGGCTACACCTTC.

This clonotype was recorded many times. The genes are TRBV7-2 and TRBJ2-1; D might be TRBD2 (6 bases). Germline loops: CDR1 SGHTA, CDR2 FQGNSA. The CDR3 loop spans 15 amino acids. Trimming stripped 5 bases from V and 4 bases from J, with 15 bases between. This CDR3 is CASSPGTGVYNEQFF. The CDR3 DNA reads TGTGCCAGCAGCCCAGGGACGGGGGTATACAATGAGCAGTTCTTC.

The rearrangement uses TRBV7-9 and TRBJ2-3; D unclear. Germline V gene sequence: CDR1 SEHNR, CDR2 FQNEAQ (reference sequence). The CDR3 is 15 residues long. Trimming left V 0 bases short and J 2 bases short, with 9 bases between. Written as DNA, the CDR3 is TGTGCCAGCAGCTTAGCGCCCCCCAACACAGATACGCAGTATTTT. This sequence encodes CASSLAPPNTDTQYF.

In this sample, this clonotype turned up many times. The chain employs TRBV2 and TRBJ2-3; D tentatively reads TRBD1 or TRBD2 (5 bases each). V lost 4 bases to trimming and J lost 2 bases, with 25 bases between them. Looked up from germline, CDR1 is SNHLY and CDR2 is FYNNEI. The CDR3 is 19 residues long. The CDR3 loop is CASSGARTSGRILTDTQYF. CDR3 nucleotides: TGTGCCAGCAGTGGGGCAAGGACCTCAGGGAGAATTCTCACAGATACGCAGTATTTT.

CDR3 amino acids: CASSYSGGVTDTQYF. The CDR3 region has the DNA TGTGCCAGCAGTTACTCAGGTGGTGTTACAGATACGCAGTATTTT. The chain links TRBV6-5 to TRBJ2-3; D gene ambiguous. The V end lost 0 bases, the J end lost 3 bases, and 10 bases lay between the germline ends. This CDR3 region has 15 residues. CDR1 is MNHEY, CDR2 SVGAGI, per germline.

This clonotype has ten or more counts. The gene calls are TRBV20-1 and TRBJ2-1; TRBD2 matches at 10 bases. J lost 2 bases, V lost 2 bases, and 3 bases had no gene match. The germline CDR1 and CDR2 sequences are DFQATT and SNEGSKA (reference sequence). The CDR3 runs 15 residues. The CDR3 loop is CSARPLAGAYNEQFF. The CDR3 DNA reads as TGCAGTGCTAGACCCCTAGCGGGAGCCTACAATGAGCAGTTCTTC.